This entry is about one TCR beta chain. Its antigen is undetermined. The source of the sample is a study of circulating and synovial CD4+ cells in juvenile arthritis. Findings and limits, study-wide: Diversity here was lower than in bulk blood CD4 cells. T cell genome counts differed by at least an order of magnitude between CPL and CD4 samples. Measured synovium overlap likely understates the true shared repertoire.

Profiled with immunoSEQ multiplex PCR; TCRdb holds only in-frame clones, not every one. The table includes approximately 36,000 clones, around 95% detected once. The V end was cut by 4 bases, the J end by 4 bases, with 16 bases between. Germline CDR1 GTSNPN, CDR2 SVGIG (reference sequence). The CDR3 is 14 amino acids. The TCR originated in a human donor with juvenile idiopathic arthritis. The material sequenced was CD4+ T cells from blood. The chain recombines TRBV30 with TRBJ1-2, with D perhaps matching TRBD1 (6 bases). The DNA for the CDR3 is TGTGCCTGGAATCAGGACAGACATCTCTATGGCTACACCTTC. Its translation: CAWNQDRHLYGYTF. The full variable domain, rest sourced from reference TRBV30 and TRBJ1-2, is SQTIHQWPATLVQPVGSPLSLECTVEGTSNPNLYWYRQAAGRGLQLLFYSVGIGQISSEVPQNLSASRPQDRQFILSSKKLLLSDSGFYLCAWNQDRHLYGYTFGSGTRLTVV.